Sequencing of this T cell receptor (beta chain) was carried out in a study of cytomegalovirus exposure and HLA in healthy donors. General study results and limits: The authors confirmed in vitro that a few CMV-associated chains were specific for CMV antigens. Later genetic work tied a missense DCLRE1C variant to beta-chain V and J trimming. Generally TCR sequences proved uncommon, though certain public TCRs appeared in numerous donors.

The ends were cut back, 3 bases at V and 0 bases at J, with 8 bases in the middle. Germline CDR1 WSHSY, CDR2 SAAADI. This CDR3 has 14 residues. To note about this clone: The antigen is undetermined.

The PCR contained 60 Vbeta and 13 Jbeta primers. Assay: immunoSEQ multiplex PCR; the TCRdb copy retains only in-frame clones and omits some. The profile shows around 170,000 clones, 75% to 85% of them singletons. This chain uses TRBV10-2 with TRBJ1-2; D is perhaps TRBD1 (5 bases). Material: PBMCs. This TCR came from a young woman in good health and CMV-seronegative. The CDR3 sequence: CASSETTANYGYTF. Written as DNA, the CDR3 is TGCGCCAGCAGTGAAACGACAGCTAACTATGGCTACACCTTC.